The 3 T cell receptor beta chains below all came from one sample that was sequenced in a study of long-term antiretroviral therapy in people with HIV (dated by TCRdb to 2021 to 2024). Sequencing of the TRB variable region was done with the immunoSEQ hsTCRB v3.0 assay at survey level resolution. This is the immuneACCESS table as TCRdb keeps it, with only in-frame sequences that have V and J called. A part of the clones is gone; compared with another copy, unresolved V genes explain less than half, and the rest is unexplained. The sample yields approximately 25,000 clones; almost 90% were counted once. The ten largest clones capture under 5.5% of the sample. The input for sequencing was unsorted PBMCs, taken roughly 4.5 years after starting antiretroviral therapy. These receptors all come from a man aged 25-45 years with HIV.

Written as DNA, the CDR3 is TGTGCCAGCAGAACCCCAGGGCTGAACACTGAAGCTTTCTTT. Amino acids: CASRTPGLNTEAFF. The rearrangement uses TRBV6-6 and TRBJ1-1; TRBD1 might be the D (5 bases). CDR1 is MNHNY, CDR2 SVGAGI, per germline (reference sequence). The CDR3 has 14 amino acids. V gave up 6 bases and J gave up 0 bases, with 11 bases separating them.

The chain has TRBV4-3 and TRBJ1-2; TRBD1 is a possible D gene (5 bases). This CDR3 contains 16 residues. CDR1 is LGHNA and CDR2 is YSLEER in the germline V gene. Trimming pared 0 bases from V and 8 bases from J, leaving 19 bases between. CDR3 loop: CASSQDRGRDGRGYTF. The DNA of the CDR3 is TGCGCCAGCAGCCAAGATAGGGGCAGGGATGGGAGAGGCTACACCTTC.

This chain joins TRBV27 and TRBJ2-2, with D unclear. The CDR3 contains 13 residues. V dropped 1 base and J dropped 5 bases, with 5 bases sitting between them. Germline CDR1 is MNHEY and CDR2 is SMNVEV (reference sequence). CDR3 sequence: CASSLLATGELFF. The CDR3 DNA follows: TGTGCCAGCAGTTTATTGGCTACCGGGGAGCTGTTTTTT.